This T cell receptor beta chain was obtained from a study of cytomegalovirus exposure and HLA in healthy donors. Looking at the study overall: An analysis done earlier identified fewer than 140 million unique TCR beta sequences from approximately 180 million T cells. Study findings and constraints: DRB1 had the most TCR associations and HLA-C the fewest, a later analysis found, with rates varying by HLA locus.

Note on this clone: The antigen is undetermined. Compared with germline, one end of the junction differs, possibly owing to a read error. This specimen includes other DNA sequences encoding the same CDR3.

The V gene's germline CDR1 is KGHSH and CDR2 LQKENI. The CDR3 length is 13 residues. Amplification used 60 Vbeta primers and 13 Jbeta primers. Method: immunoSEQ multiplex PCR; TCRdb's copy keeps in-frame clones and lacks some. The sample shows about 160,000 clones, 82% of them seen only once. The TCR sequence derives from a girl between 5 and 17 years old in good health and CMV-seropositive. Sequenced input: PBMCs. The chain recombines TRBV18 with TRBJ2-1; a weak D match, TRBD1 (6 bases). The CDR3 DNA reads TGTGCCAGCTCACCTAATTCTGGGGGCGAGCAATTCTTC. Its protein product is CASSPNSGGEQFF. Full variable domain (missing parts from reference TRBV18 and TRBJ2-1): NAGVMQNPRHLVRRRGQEARLRCSPMKGHSHVYWYRQLPEEGLKFMVYLQKENIIDESGMPKERFSAEFPKEGPSILRIQQVVRGDSAAYFCASSPNSGGEQFFGPGTRLTVL.